The clone carrying this T cell receptor beta chain was seen only a few times. Its antigen remains unknown. This record belongs to a study of T-cell memory formation after mild COVID-19. On the study more broadly: Clusters of TCRs were largely donor specific. Findings and limits, study-wide: Pre-infection memory showed some responding clones, and this suggested that cross-reactive memory joined.

MiXCR, applied by TCRdb to the 5' RACE reads, yields one record per CDR3 protein. The data contain hundreds of thousands of distinct CDR3 sequences, approximately 21% of them singletons. The length of the CDR3 is 18 residues. Trimming at V came to 0 bases and at J to 3 bases, leaving 9 bases not matched to a gene. The germline V gene has CDR1 MNHEY and CDR2 SVGAGI. The chain carries TRBV6-5 and TRBJ2-3; 10 nucleotides align to TRBD1. This TCR was recovered from an adult woman who had mild COVID-19 (a few samples of this study predate the infection). Cell type and time point are not known. Input material: PBMCs or a T cell subset sorted from them (not recorded which). The CDR3 nucleotides are TGTGCCAGCAGTTACTCCGGCCCGGGACAGGGGTGGACAGATACGCAGTATTTT. Encoded protein: CASSYSGPGQGWTDTQYF.